This is a list of T cell receptor beta chains from one sample in a study of blood T cell repertoires in COVID-19. Profiled with immunoSEQ multiplex PCR; TCRdb holds only in-frame clones, not every one. The repertoire holds about 230,000 clones, with over 75% as singletons. The sequenced material came from PBMCs or T cells enriched from blood (not recorded which). All receptors derive from a woman in her twenties or thirties who had been exposed to COVID-19. Each CDR3 is given with its conserved first and last residue. D genes are given only for firm matches. Size values are once, few and many counts, or a class for expanded clones, and some rows have none.

clone_size | j_call | d_call | v_call | cdr3_nt | cdr3_aa
. | TRBJ1-3 | . | TRBV5-1 | TGCGCCAGCAGTAGATTGGAGCCTTCTGGAAACACCATATATTTT | CASSRLEPSGNTIYF
. | TRBJ2-7 | . | TRBV12-5 | TGTGCTAGTGGTTTCCCGGACAGTAGCTCCTACGAGCAGTACTTC | CASGFPDSSSYEQYF
once | TRBJ2-1 | TRBD2 | TRBV11-3 | TGTGCCAGCAGCTTAGCAGCGGGAGGAATCAGTGAGCAGTTCTTC | CASSLAAGGISEQFF
. | TRBJ2-7 | TRBD2 | TRBV9 | TGTGCCAGCAGCCCCCTACTAGCGGGCTCGAAGGAGCAGTACTTC | CASSPLLAGSKEQYF
. | TRBJ1-1 | . | TRBV11-2 | TGTGCCAGCAGCTCCTTATTTTCGGGGATCGCTTTCTTT | CASSSLFSGIAFF
many | TRBJ2-3 | . | TRBV5-1 | TGCGCCAGCAGCTTGGACAGGGTGAACACAGATACGCAGTATTTT | CASSLDRVNTDTQYF
once | TRBJ1-5 | . | TRBV7-3 | TGTGCCAGCAGCTTAGGGGCGGGCAATCAGCCCCAGCATTTT | CASSLGAGNQPQHF
few | TRBJ1-1 | . | TRBV12-3/TRBV12-4 | TGTGCCAGCAGCAGAGGACGACTCGGGACTTTCTTT | CASSRGRLGTFF
. | TRBJ1-5 | TRBD1 | TRBV27 | TGTGCCAGCAGTTTGTACAGGGGGATAGGGCCCCAGCATTTT | CASSLYRGIGPQHF
once | TRBJ2-7 | TRBD1 | TRBV9 | TGTGCCAGCAGCGTAGAACAGGGGCAGTCCGAGCAGTACTTC | CASSVEQGQSEQYF